The 19 T cell receptor beta chains below come from one sample, sequenced in a study of T cell responses to AZD1222 COVID-19 vaccine. Measured with immunoSEQ multiplex PCR; TCRdb has only the in-frame clones, and not every one. The sample records roughly 100,000 clones, around 83% being singletons. The sample here was peripheral blood, taken on day 0 of AZD1222 vaccination. The receptor set was obtained from an adult in good health.

This clone was found a few times. The rearrangement uses TRBV19 and TRBJ2-2, with 7 bases identical to TRBD2. In germline, CDR1 is LNHDA, CDR2 SQIVND (reference sequence). Trimming cost V 6 bases and J 5 bases; bases outside gene matches: 15. This CDR3 is built from 17 residues. This CDR3 is CASRSLSGGRLTGELFF. DNA for the CDR3: TGTGCCAGTAGGTCTTTGTCGGGGGGAAGGCTTACCGGGGAGCTGTTTTTT.

The table lists this clone with a few counts. The chain uses TRBV6-5 and TRBJ1-1; D is ambiguous. This CDR3 is built from 13 residues. In germline, CDR1 is MNHEY, CDR2 SVGAGI. V was pared by 6 bases and J by 0 bases, with 8 bases between. DNA for the CDR3: TGTGCCAGCAGCTTGGAGGTGAACACTGAAGCTTTCTTT. Translated: CASSLEVNTEAFF.

This chain joins TRBV28 and TRBJ1-1; possibly TRBD1 for D (6 bases). This CDR3 region has 17 residues. V gave up 7 bases and J gave up 0 bases, with 21 bases separating them. Germline loops: CDR1 MDHEN, CDR2 SYDVKM. The CDR3 reads CASTSSRGGGMNTEAFF. The DNA of the CDR3 is TGTGCCAGCACCTCAAGCAGGGGAGGGGGTATGAACACTGAAGCTTTCTTT.

For the CDR3, the DNA is TGTGCCAGTAGTGAAACTAGCGGCACAGATACGCAGTATTTT. Encoded protein: CASSETSGTDTQYF. This rearrangement joins TRBV19 to TRBJ2-3; TRBD2 matches at 7 bases. Germline assignment: CDR1 LNHDA and CDR2 SQIVND (reference sequence). This CDR3 spans 14 amino acids. V was pared by 5 bases and J by 1 base, with 3 bases of the junction left unmatched.

The sample holds one count of this clone. This rearrangement joins TRBV29-1 to TRBJ2-3; 8 bases agree with TRBD1. CDR1 and CDR2 from the germline V gene are SQVTM and ANQGSEA. V trimming: 7 bases; J trimming: 5 bases; junction bases outside the gene matches: 8. The CDR3 is made up of 13 amino acids. CDR3 in amino acids: CSAGRGHLDTQYF. DNA for the CDR3: TGCAGCGCTGGCAGGGGGCATTTAGATACGCAGTATTTT.

The chain couples TRBV6-5 to TRBJ2-7; 10 positions match TRBD2. With V trimmed by 10 bases and J by 6 bases, 12 bases remained unmatched. This CDR3 has 14 amino acids. Germline lookup yields CDR1 MNHEY and CDR2 SVGAGI. CDR3 loop: CATTATWTSGEQYF. The CDR3 coding sequence is TGTGCCACCACGGCAACGTGGACTAGCGGCGAGCAGTACTTC.

Only a few counts were recorded for this clone. The CDR3 DNA is TGCGCCAGCAGCCAAGAGGGCGCAGGTAGCACAGATACGCAGTATTTT. It specifies CASSQEGAGSTDTQYF. This chain uses TRBV4-3 with TRBJ2-3; D is undetermined. V lost 0 bases, J lost 0 bases, and 10 bases lay in between. From germline, CDR1 is LGHNA and CDR2 YSLEER. CDR3 length equals 16 residues.

To note about this clone: Other nucleotide sequences from this sample produce the same CDR3. This chain joins TRBV30 and TRBJ2-7; D not resolved. Germline CDR1 is GTSNPN and CDR2 is SVGIG (reference sequence). With 0 bases removed from V and 7 bases from J, the gap between germline ends came to 13 bases. This CDR3 is built from 13 residues. In nucleotides, the CDR3 is TGTGCCTGGAGTGTAAGGAAAAGTGGTGAGCAGTACTTC. Translation gives CAWSVRKSGEQYF.

The genes are TRBV6-5 and TRBJ2-1, with 7 bases identical to TRBD1. The germline CDR1 and CDR2 sequences are MNHEY and SVGAGI. J lost 12 bases, V lost 4 bases, and 6 bases had no gene match. The CDR3 is made up of 12 amino acids. This CDR3 is CASSSTGDGQFF. The CDR3 DNA is TGTGCCAGCAGTTCCACAGGGGATGGGCAGTTCTTC.

The chain employs TRBV18 and TRBJ1-1; D unclear. V gave up 6 bases and J gave up 0 bases, with 5 bases separating them. The germline CDR1 and CDR2 sequences are KGHSH and LQKENI. The CDR3 has 12 amino acids. CDR3: CASSGVNTEAFF. CDR3 in DNA: TGTGCCAGCTCTGGGGTGAACACTGAAGCTTTCTTT.

The chain couples TRBV6-5 to TRBJ1-6; no clear D. Germline CDR1 reads MNHEY; CDR2 reads SVGAGI. The length of the CDR3 is 16 residues. Trimming took off 3 bases at V and 4 bases at J, with 13 bases between the two ends. CDR3 residues: CASSYKGLPYNSPLHF. Here the CDR3 DNA reads TGTGCCAGCAGTTATAAAGGCTTGCCTTATAATTCACCCCTCCACTTT.

This chain links TRBV5-6 with TRBJ2-5; D is possibly TRBD1 or TRBD2 (5 bases each). Germline values: CDR1 SGHDT, CDR2 YYEEEE. The length of the CDR3 is 14 residues. Between the trimmed V and J ends, which lost 5 bases and 4 bases, there was a span of 15 bases. Here the CDR3 DNA reads TGTGCCAGCAGAAGGGACGGGACCCTAGAGACCCAGTACTTC. Protein product: CASRRDGTLETQYF.

The J gene is TRBJ2-7, the V gene TRBV28; D might be TRBD1 (6 bases). This CDR3 has 14 residues. Trimming cost V 1 base and J 0 bases, with 7 bases left between them. The germline V gene encodes CDR1 MDHEN and CDR2 SYDVKM. Here the CDR3 DNA reads TGTGCCAGCAGTTTATCGGGACACTCCTACGAGCAGTACTTC. It yields the protein CASSLSGHSYEQYF.

This rearrangement joins TRBV11-1 to TRBJ1-1; D unclear. The CDR3 sequence is 14 residues long. CDR1 SGHAT and CDR2 FQDESV come from the germline V gene (reference sequence). V dropped 4 bases and J dropped 1 base, with 10 bases sitting between them. In DNA form, the CDR3 reads TGTGCCAGCAGCTCCACATCATCGAACACTGAAGCTTTCTTT. This codes for CASSSTSSNTEAFF.

This clone was seen a few times. The CDR3 protein is CASCKGYISDTEAFF. CDR3 in DNA: TGTGCCAGCTGTAAAGGGTATATTTCCGACACTGAAGCTTTCTTT. The chain links TRBV2 to TRBJ1-1; D not certain. The CDR3 contains 15 residues. Deletions cut 8 bases from V and 3 bases from J, with 19 bases between. Germline CDR1 reads SNHLY; CDR2 reads FYNNEI.

The V gene is TRBV7-9, the J gene TRBJ2-5, with TRBD1 matching 10 bases. CDR3 size: 16 residues. Germline V gene lookup returns CDR1 SEHNR and CDR2 FQNEAQ (reference sequence). J lost 5 bases, V lost 5 bases, and 11 bases had no gene match. For the CDR3, the DNA is TGTGCCAGCAGCCGACCTCGACAGGGGGCAGGGGAGACCCAGTACTTC. Protein sequence: CASSRPRQGAGETQYF.

The rearrangement uses TRBV2 and TRBJ2-7; 7 bases are a match to TRBD2. The CDR3 contains 15 residues. Germline CDR1 is SNHLY and CDR2 is FYNNEI. After removal of 3 bases from V and 2 bases from J, the junction contained 7 bases not matched to a gene. The DNA of the CDR3 is TGTGCCAGCAGTGAGGTACGGCTAGCGGCCTACGAGCAGTACTTC. Translating gives CASSEVRLAAYEQYF.

As DNA, the CDR3 is TGCGCCAGCAGCTCGGAGGATAACAGGGGGGACACTGAAGCTTTCTTT. As protein: CASSSEDNRGDTEAFF. The chain carries TRBV5-1 and TRBJ1-1; 8 nucleotides match TRBD1. CDR1 is SGHRS, CDR2 YFSETQ, per germline. J gave up 3 bases and V 3 bases, and 10 bases lay outside the gene matches. CDR3 size: 16 residues.

The CDR3: CASSTSGTVNSPLHF. In DNA, the CDR3 is TGTGCCAGCAGTACGAGCGGGACAGTCAATTCACCCCTCCACTTT. The chain has TRBV2 and TRBJ1-6; TRBD1 agrees at 7 bases. Germline values: CDR1 SNHLY, CDR2 FYNNEI. The CDR3 runs 15 residues. V gave up 5 bases and J gave up 7 bases; unmatched junction bases: 8.